Listed below are T cell receptor beta chains from one sample, sequenced in a study of shared clonotypes between healthy human individuals. Only in-frame clones appear in the TCRdb table, and some are missing; sequencing was by immunoSEQ multiplex PCR. The repertoire holds fewer than 1.6 million clones, with roughly 98.5% as singletons. Source material: naive CD4+ T cells sorted from blood. These receptors all stem from a man aged 25-45 years in good health. CDR3s include the opening cysteine and the closing phenylalanine or tryptophan. D genes are given only for firm matches. For some rows the clone size is stated as once, few or many, or as a class when expanded; others skip it.

>TRBJ1-1|-|17|TRBD1|TRBV13
CASSSQDRGHQDTEAFF
TGTGCCAGCAGCTCCCAGGACAGGGGGCATCAGGACACTGAAGCTTTCTTT
>TRBJ2-7|-|13|-|TRBV19
CASSIAASYEQYF
TGTGCCAGTAGTATAGCGGCGTCCTACGAGCAGTACTTC
>TRBJ2-3|-|16|TRBD1|TRBV28
CASSYPQGAGHGTQYF
TGTGCCAGCAGTTACCCCCAGGGGGCGGGACATGGGACGCAGTATTTT
>TRBJ2-1|once|16|TRBD1|TRBV9
CASSVASTGGIGEQFF
TGTGCCAGCAGCGTAGCGTCAACAGGGGGGATCGGTGAGCAGTTCTTC
>TRBJ1-1|-|15|-|TRBV7-9
CASSLGGRKNTEAFF
TGTGCCAGCAGCTTAGGCGGCCGGAAGAACACTGAAGCTTTCTTT
>TRBJ2-1|-|13|-|TRBV14
CASSQEDRLVGFF
TGTGCCAGCAGCCAAGAGGATCGGCTAGTCGGGTTCTTC
>TRBJ2-7|-|14|TRBD2|TRBV7-8
CASSIGLGSYEQYF
TGTGCCAGCAGCATAGGACTAGGGTCCTACGAGCAGTACTTC
>TRBJ2-1|-|15|TRBD1|TRBV18
CASSPSTGGYNEQFF
TGTGCCAGCTCACCTAGCACAGGGGGTTACAATGAGCAGTTCTTC
>TRBJ2-2|-|15|TRBD2|TRBV13
CASSRLAGVNGELFF
TGTGCCAGCAGTCGACTAGCGGGAGTTAACGGGGAGCTGTTTTTT
>TRBJ2-1|-|11|-|TRBV20-1
CSAPAYNEQFF
TGCAGTGCCCCTGCCTACAATGAGCAGTTCTTC
>TRBJ2-1|-|13|-|TRBV29-1
CSVQPGPRNEQFF
TGCAGCGTGCAACCCGGACCACGCAATGAGCAGTTCTTC
>TRBJ2-7|-|14|TRBD2|TRBV18
CASSPGTTTYEQYF
TGTGCCAGCTCACCCGGGACTACCACCTACGAGCAGTACTTC
>TRBJ2-5|-|14|-|TRBV6-6
CASSYRAEIETQYF
TGTGCCAGCAGTTACAGGGCAGAAATAGAGACCCAGTACTTC
>TRBJ2-7|-|13|TRBD2|TRBV7-9
CASSLAGAYEQYF
TGTGCCAGCAGCTTGGCGGGGGCCTACGAGCAGTACTTC
>TRBJ2-6|-|17|-|TRBV7-9
CASSSMGERAGANVLTF
TGTGCCAGCAGTTCAATGGGAGAAAGGGCTGGGGCCAACGTCCTGACTTTC
>TRBJ1-5|-|13|-|TRBV2
CASREDSGLPQHF
TGTGCCAGCAGGGAGGACAGTGGGCTTCCCCAGCATTTT
>TRBJ2-1|-|12|-|TRBV6-1
CASGTRSHEQFF
TGTGCCAGTGGGACACGATCGCATGAGCAGTTCTTC
>TRBJ2-2|-|15|-|TRBV9
CASSVASRVTGELFF
TGTGCCAGCAGCGTAGCTAGTCGGGTCACCGGGGAGCTGTTTTTT
>TRBJ2-7|-|15|TRBD2|TRBV18
CASSLPGTSVYEQYF
TGTGCCAGCTCACTACCCGGGACTAGCGTCTACGAGCAGTACTTC
>TRBJ2-1|-|17|-|TRBV4-1
CASSQPLTGRSYNEQFF
TGCGCCAGCAGCCAGCCACTCACGGGCAGGTCCTACAATGAGCAGTTCTTC
>TRBJ2-2|-|14|-|TRBV18
CASSSSLNTGELFF
TGTGCCAGCTCATCGAGTCTTAACACCGGGGAGCTGTTTTTT
>TRBJ1-1|-|14|-|TRBV2
CASSVRQGSTEAFF
TGTGCCAGCAGTGTCCGGCAGGGTAGCACTGAAGCTTTCTTT
>TRBJ2-7|-|15|-|TRBV6-5
CASRYGVGGSYEQYF
TGTGCCAGCAGATATGGGGTCGGCGGCTCCTACGAGCAGTACTTC
>TRBJ1-1|-|13|-|TRBV2
CASRTMGGTEAFF
TGTGCCAGCAGGACCATGGGTGGGACTGAAGCTTTCTTT
>TRBJ2-7|-|16|TRBD1|TRBV5-1
CASSSGTGSVIYEQYF
TGCGCCAGCAGCTCAGGGACAGGGTCCGTTATTTACGAGCAGTACTTC
>TRBJ2-1|-|14|-|TRBV6-1
CASSDSGTGNEQFF
TGTGCCAGCAGTGATAGCGGGACAGGCAATGAGCAGTTCTTC
>TRBJ2-3|-|15|-|TRBV30
CAWSRPGGWADTQYF
TGTGCCTGGAGTCGTCCCGGGGGTTGGGCAGATACGCAGTATTTT
>TRBJ1-1|-|16|-|TRBV27
CASSAGVAVYNTEAFF
TGTGCCAGCAGTGCAGGGGTTGCCGTTTACAACACTGAAGCTTTCTTT
>TRBJ2-1|-|13|-|TRBV6-1
CASSGISKDEQFF
TGTGCCAGCAGTGGAATCTCAAAGGATGAGCAGTTCTTC
>TRBJ1-5|-|14|-|TRBV15
CATSSGRGNQPQHF
TGTGCCACCAGCTCCGGACGCGGCAATCAGCCCCAGCATTTT
>TRBJ2-3|-|13|-|TRBV7-6
CASTPRMGNTQYF
TGTGCCAGCACCCCTCGGATGGGAAATACGCAGTATTTT
>TRBJ1-3|-|16|TRBD1|TRBV7-9
CASSFQDRAFGNTIYF
TGTGCCAGCAGCTTCCAGGACAGGGCGTTTGGAAACACCATATATTTT
>TRBJ2-5|-|14|TRBD1|TRBV11-2
CASSPWTGDETQYF
TGTGCCAGCAGCCCGTGGACAGGGGATGAGACCCAGTACTTC